The clone carrying this TCR beta chain was observed a few times. Its antigen is currently unknown. Gene names and germline match the mouse. The missing CDR3 end, 4 residues past where the read stops, is filled in from the germline J gene. Following extraction, RNA underwent reverse transcription to cDNA, which served as the sequencing template. Some clones are missing from TCRdb's copy, which holds only in-frame ones; the method was immunoSEQ multiplex PCR. Singletons are absent from the sample, which has approximately 280,000 clones. The authors sorted pooled cutaneous lymph node cells using CD4, CD8alpha, NKG2D, NKG2ACE and other markers. This sample was taken from a study of CD8+ T cells in alopecia areata. Study information: Skin-grafted roughly 6-10-week-old female C3H/HeJ mice received tissue from roughly 6-13-month-old C3H/HeJ donors with spontaneous alopecia.

Study outcomes and limitations: Normal skin's resident alphabeta T cells are also sequenced in scalp samples.

Germline CDR1 reads NNHDY; CDR2 reads SYVADS. The CDR3 sequence is 14 residues long. With 2 bases removed from V and 0 bases from J, the gap between germline ends came to 8 bases. V gene TRBV13-3 combines with J gene TRBJ1-2, with a weak D call TRBD1 (6 bases). Sequencing was performed on CD4+ T cells sorted from a lymph node. The sequence derives from a C3H/HeJ mouse with alopecia areata. For this mouse line, the MHC haplotype is H2-k. The CDR3: CASSEGHANSDYTF. Partial CDR3 DNA: TGTGCCAGCAGTGAGGGACACGCAAACTCC.